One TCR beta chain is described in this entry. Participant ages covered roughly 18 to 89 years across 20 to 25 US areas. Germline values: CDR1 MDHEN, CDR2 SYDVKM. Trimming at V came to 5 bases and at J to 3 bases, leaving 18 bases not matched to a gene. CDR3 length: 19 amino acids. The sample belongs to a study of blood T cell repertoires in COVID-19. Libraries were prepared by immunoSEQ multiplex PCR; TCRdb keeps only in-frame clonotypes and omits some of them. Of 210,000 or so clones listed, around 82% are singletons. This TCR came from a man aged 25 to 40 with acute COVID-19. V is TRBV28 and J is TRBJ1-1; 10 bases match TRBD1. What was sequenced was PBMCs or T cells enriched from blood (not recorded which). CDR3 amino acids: CASSRTGGRFGVEDTEAFF. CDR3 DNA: TGTGCCAGCAGTAGGACAGGGGGGCGTTTTGGTGTCGAAGACACTGAAGCTTTCTTT.